These 9 T cell receptor beta chains share one sample of origin, sequenced in a study of T cells in localized non-small cell lung cancer. TCRdb keeps only in-frame clones here, not all; method: immunoSEQ multiplex PCR. This sample yields fewer than 35,000 clones, of which about nine tenths are seen a single time; over 15% belongs to the top ten. The sequencing here drew on peripheral blood mononuclear cells, taken before any cancer treatment. The receptors stem from a man aged 40 to 70 with stage III lung adenocarcinoma.

This clone appeared a few times. The rearrangement joins TRBV6-1 to TRBJ1-3; 8 bases are a match to TRBD1. Germline CDR1 and CDR2: MNHNS and SASEGT. Losses at the gene ends were 6 bases for V and 4 bases for J; bases not matched to a gene: 2. The CDR3 extends over 13 amino acids. The CDR3 here is CASSRGQGNTIYF. CDR3 nucleotide sequence: TGTGCCAGCAGCAGGGGGCAGGGAAACACCATATATTTT.

V is TRBV11-3 and J is TRBJ1-1, with D tentatively TRBD1 (5 bases). Germline loops: CDR1 SGHNT, CDR2 YENEEA. CDR3 length: 12 amino acids. V dropped 3 bases and J dropped 7 bases, with 9 bases sitting between them. The CDR3 loop reads CASSFGQGEAFF. CDR3 bases: TGTGCCAGCAGCTTCGGCCAGGGTGAAGCTTTCTTT.

This chain connects TRBV10-3 to TRBJ2-7; 9 bases fit TRBD1. This CDR3 region has 13 residues. The V and J ends lost 7 bases and 6 bases, in that order; junction bases with no gene match: 7. Germline V gives CDR1 ENHRY, CDR2 SYGVKD. For the CDR3, the DNA is TGTGCCATCAACGGACAGGGGATGGGCGAGCAGTACTTC. Its protein product is CAINGQGMGEQYF.

Only one count was recorded for this clone. J is TRBJ2-1 and V is TRBV11-3; D perhaps matches TRBD2 (5 bases). V lost 2 bases and J 11 bases, leaving 10 bases between the germline ends. Germline V lookup: CDR1 SGHNT, CDR2 YENEEA. This CDR3 region has 12 residues. The CDR3 loop reads CASSLQTGKQFF. CDR3 in DNA: TGTGCCAGCAGCTTACAGACCGGGAAGCAGTTCTTC.

The rearrangement joins TRBV28 to TRBJ2-4; no reliable D call. CDR1 is MDHEN, CDR2 SYDVKM, per germline. Between the trimmed V and J ends, which lost 5 bases and 0 bases, there was a span of 8 bases. The CDR3 has 14 residues. CDR3 protein: CASSPEIAKNIQYF. DNA for the CDR3: TGTGCCAGCAGTCCCGAAATAGCCAAAAACATTCAGTACTTC. Filled out from reference TRBV28 and TRBJ2-4, the complete variable domain reads DVKVTQSSRYLVKRTGEKVFLECVQDMDHENMFWYRQDPGLGLRLIYFSYDVKMKEKGDIPEGYSVSREKKERFSLILESASTNQTSMYLCASSPEIAKNIQYFGAGTRLSVL.

This chain uses TRBV6-5 with TRBJ2-1; the D is unclear. Trimming stripped 2 bases from V and 8 bases from J, with 7 bases between. From germline, CDR1 is MNHEY and CDR2 SVGAGI. The CDR3 loop spans 12 amino acids. The CDR3, as DNA: TGTGCCAGCAGTTACCCTAATCATGAGCAGTTCTTC. Translating gives CASSYPNHEQFF.

The chain combines TRBV5-1 with TRBJ2-2; D not certain. CDR3 size: 15 residues. V lost 0 bases and J lost 5, with 11 bases in between. The germline V gene encodes CDR1 SGHRS and CDR2 YFSETQ. The CDR3 DNA sequence: TGCGCCAGCAGCTTGGGCCCCTCTCGAACCGGGGAGCTGTTTTTT. Translation gives CASSLGPSRTGELFF.

The chain recombines TRBV28 with TRBJ2-5, with 8 bases identical to TRBD2. CDR1 and CDR2 (germline): MDHEN, SYDVKM. CDR3 size: 15 residues. Unmatched junction bases numbered 8, after V lost 4 bases and J lost 4 bases. CDR3 region: CASSSETGTRETQYF. Written as DNA, the CDR3 is TGTGCCAGCAGTTCCGAAACGGGGACTAGAGAGACCCAGTACTTC.

V usage is TRBV2 and J usage is TRBJ2-1; TRBD2 matches at 8 bases. CDR3 length: 15 residues. After removal of 6 bases from V and 5 bases from J, the junction contained 9 bases not matched to a gene. Germline values: CDR1 SNHLY, CDR2 FYNNEI. The CDR3 DNA is TGTGCCAGCAGCTTCGGGGGGGGCCGAAACAATGAGCAGTTCTTC. It encodes CASSFGGGRNNEQFF.